The sequence of this TCR beta chain was determined in a study of T cell responses to AZD1222 COVID-19 vaccine. Notes on the study in general: None of the repertoires were sampled until the peak T cell response had passed. Among the donors, most were white British and more were female, and clonal diversity was possibly underestimated.

CDR3 length: 16 amino acids. Germline CDR1 and CDR2: SGDLS and YYNGEE. Between the trimmed V and J ends, which lost 3 bases and 4 bases, there was a span of 19 bases. Sequencing used immunoSEQ multiplex PCR; TCRdb keeps in-frame clones, though not all of them. This repertoire shows about 190,000 clones, 87% found once; its top ten account for 2.5% to 3%. Comments on this clone: What it binds is not known.

This chain uses TRBV9 with TRBJ1-2; tentative D call: TRBD1 (6 bases). The sequencing here drew on peripheral blood, taken on day 0 of MenACWY control vaccination. The TCR sequence derives from an adult in good health. The CDR3 nucleotides read TGTGCCAGCAGCGCCTCCCCGACAGGCTTAAGCTATGGCTACACCTTC. This translates into CASSASPTGLSYGYTF.